Below are 19 T cell receptor beta chains sequenced from a single sample in a study of cytomegalovirus exposure and HLA in healthy donors. PCR used 60 Vbeta primers and 13 Jbeta primers. Using immunoSEQ multiplex PCR, the repertoire was profiled, and TCRdb retains in-frame clones only, with some absent. The sample contains fewer than 150,000 clones, around 82% of which appear only once. Material: PBMCs. These receptors were collected from a man aged 40-50 years in good health and CMV-seropositive.

V gene TRBV5-1 combines with J gene TRBJ2-7; tentative D call: TRBD1 (5 bases). The CDR3 runs to 14 residues. Germline V lookup: CDR1 SGHRS, CDR2 YFSETQ. Trimming cost V 5 bases and J 0 bases, with 12 bases left between them. The DNA for the CDR3 is TGCGCCAGCAGGCAGGGTAGTAGCTCCTACGAGCAGTACTTC. Amino acid sequence: CASRQGSSSYEQYF.

The chain has TRBV7-9 and TRBJ2-7; D unclear. This CDR3 comprises 14 residues. V shed 1 base and J shed 6 bases, with 13 bases lying between them. Germline assignment: CDR1 SEHNR and CDR2 FQNEAQ (reference sequence). The CDR3 DNA sequence: TGTGCCAGCAGCTTAGGTATGCGTACCGGCGAGCAGTACTTC. It codes for CASSLGMRTGEQYF.

Many counts were recorded for this clone. The genes are TRBV28 and TRBJ1-5, with D perhaps TRBD1 (6 bases). V shed 2 bases and J shed 6 bases, with 14 bases lying between them. The CDR3 has 15 residues. The germline V gene has CDR1 MDHEN and CDR2 SYDVKM. The CDR3 sequence: CASSLPEGVGQPQHF. The DNA of the CDR3 is TGTGCCAGCAGTTTACCCGAGGGGGTAGGTCAGCCCCAGCATTTT.

The chain employs TRBV6-4 and TRBJ2-7; TRBD2 matches 9 bases. This CDR3 has 17 residues. Germline V gene lookup returns CDR1 MRHNA and CDR2 SNTAGT. V was clipped by 0 bases and J by 3 bases; unmatched bases: 9. This chain's CDR3 is CASSDSRQCGGDYEQYF. CDR3 in DNA: TGTGCCAGCAGTGACTCGAGGCAATGCGGGGGGGACTACGAGCAGTACTTC.

This chain uses TRBV4-2 with TRBJ2-3, with TRBD2 matching 8 bases. Germline CDR1 is LGHNA and CDR2 is YNFKEQ. This CDR3 has 17 amino acids. The trim removed 0 bases at V and 4 bases at J, leaving 9 bases unmatched. CDR3 sequence: CASSQDKRSGSSDTQYF. In nucleotides, the CDR3 is TGTGCCAGCAGCCAAGATAAAAGGAGCGGGAGTTCAGATACGCAGTATTTT.

The chain has TRBV19 and TRBJ2-7; 12 bases agree with TRBD1. The CDR3 is 17 residues long. V lost 5 bases and J lost 5; bases outside the gene matches: 13. The germline V gene has CDR1 LNHDA and CDR2 SQIVND (reference sequence). The CDR3 DNA reads as TGTGCCAGTAGTTTCCCCAGGGGGACAGGGGGCTTCAACGAGCAGTACTTC. Encoded protein: CASSFPRGTGGFNEQYF.

This clone was seen a few times. This rearrangement joins TRBV5-5 to TRBJ2-5; TRBD2 aligns across 7 bases. From germline, CDR1 is SGHKS and CDR2 YYEKEE (reference sequence). The length of the CDR3 is 13 residues. Trimming took 4 bases from V and 5 from J; bases not matched to a gene: 5. The CDR3 is CASSRPGGETQYF. Written as DNA, the CDR3 is TGTGCCAGCAGCCGTCCCGGGGGGGAGACCCAGTACTTC.

This chain connects TRBV9 to TRBJ2-3; 13 nucleotides match TRBD2. Germline trimming cut 0 bases from V and 2 bases from J; bases unmatched to any gene: 6. Per germline, CDR1 SGDLS and CDR2 YYNGEE. The CDR3 covers 18 residues. CDR3 amino acids: CASSVEGLAGHSTDTQYF. Here the CDR3 DNA reads TGTGCCAGCAGCGTAGAGGGACTAGCGGGACATTCCACAGATACGCAGTATTTT.

This chain connects TRBV7-2 to TRBJ2-5; maybe TRBD2 (7 bases). The CDR3 covers 14 residues. V was pared by 3 bases and J by 1 base, with 9 bases between. Germline CDR1 SGHTA, CDR2 FQGNSA. CDR3 sequence: CASSLAGAQETQYF. In nucleotides, the CDR3 is TGTGCCAGCAGCTTGGCGGGGGCCCAAGAGACCCAGTACTTC.

A word on this clone: Other nucleotide sequences from this sample produce the same CDR3. The gene calls are TRBV27 and TRBJ2-2, with D unresolved. There are 13 residues in the CDR3. Germline CDR1 and CDR2: MNHEY and SMNVEV (reference sequence). With 3 bases removed from V and 2 bases from J, the gap between germline ends came to 4 bases. The CDR3 region has the DNA TGTGCCAGCAGTTTCCTAAACACCGGGGAGCTGTTTTTT. Its protein is CASSFLNTGELFF.

The V and J genes are TRBV19 and TRBJ1-4; 8 positions match TRBD1. This CDR3 contains 15 residues. Germline CDR1 is LNHDA and CDR2 is SQIVND (reference sequence). J lost 7 bases, V lost 3 bases, and 7 bases had no gene match. CDR3 coding DNA: TGTGCCAGTAGTATGGACAGGGCGGTCGTTGAAAAACTGTTTTTT. This translates into CASSMDRAVVEKLFF.

This chain uses TRBV7-8 with TRBJ2-1; D may be TRBD2 (6 bases). Trimming left V 5 bases short and J 0 bases short, with 11 bases between. CDR3 length: 15 amino acids. Germline V gives CDR1 SGHVS, CDR2 FQNEAQ. CDR3 coding DNA: TGTGCCAGCAGCCCCGGGACTTACTCCTACAATGAGCAGTTCTTC. Translated, it gives CASSPGTYSYNEQFF.

This chain uses TRBV29-1 with TRBJ1-2; TRBD1 matches at 9 bases. Germline assignment: CDR1 SQVTM and CDR2 ANQGSEA. The CDR3 is 12 residues long. Trimming took 4 bases from V and 7 from J; bases not matched to a gene: 4. The CDR3 spells CSVAGTGFGYTF. For the CDR3, the DNA is TGCAGCGTTGCCGGGACAGGGTTTGGCTACACCTTC. Full variable domain (remainder filled in from reference TRBV29-1 and TRBJ1-2): SAVISQKPSRDICQRGTSLTIQCQVDSQVTMMFWYRQQPGQSLTLIATANQGSEATYESGFVIDKFPISRPNLTFSTLTVSNMSPEDSSIYLCSVAGTGFGYTFGSGTRLTVV.

The chain is built from TRBV4-1 and TRBJ1-3, with D perhaps matching TRBD1 (5 bases). The ends were cut back, 0 bases at V and 6 bases at J, with 9 bases in the middle. CDR1 is MGHRA and CDR2 is YSYEKL in the germline V gene. The CDR3 covers 14 residues. The CDR3 reads CASSQDLTANTIYF. CDR3 bases: TGCGCCAGCAGCCAAGATCTGACAGCAAACACCATATATTTT.

This rearrangement joins TRBV7-9 to TRBJ1-5; D ambiguous. CDR3 length equals 14 residues. Trimming cost V 2 bases and J 1 base, with 6 bases left between them. Germline assignment: CDR1 SEHNR and CDR2 FQNEAQ (reference sequence). CDR3 region: CASSLSRSNQPQHF. The CDR3 nucleotides are TGTGCCAGCAGCTTAAGTCGGAGCAATCAGCCCCAGCATTTT.

J is TRBJ2-7 and V is TRBV27, with 11 nucleotides matching TRBD1. Germline V gene data show CDR1 as MNHEY and CDR2 as SMNVEV (reference sequence). There are 14 residues in the CDR3. Trimming removed 4 bases from V and 3 bases from J; junction bases left unmatched: 2. The CDR3 region is CASSWGTGGYEQYF. The CDR3 region has the DNA TGTGCCAGCAGTTGGGGGACAGGGGGCTACGAGCAGTACTTC.

V and J are TRBV5-1 and TRBJ2-2, with 7 bases fitting TRBD1. Germline V gene lookup returns CDR1 SGHRS and CDR2 YFSETQ. With V trimmed by 5 bases and J by 4 bases, 8 bases remained unmatched. CDR3 length: 15 amino acids. The CDR3 loop reads CASRPGTAFTGELFF. CDR3 bases: TGCGCCAGCAGACCCGGGACAGCTTTCACCGGGGAGCTGTTTTTT.

This clone was seen only a few times. J is TRBJ2-5 and V is TRBV7-9, with 8 bases identical to TRBD1. CDR3 size: 14 residues. The ends lost 4 bases at V and 2 bases at J; junction bases unmatched: 3. The V gene's germline CDR1 is SEHNR and CDR2 FQNEAQ (reference sequence). CDR3 loop: CASSYTGGQETQYF. CDR3 bases: TGTGCCAGCAGCTACACAGGGGGGCAAGAGACCCAGTACTTC. The entire variable domain, with the rest obtained from reference TRBV7-9 and TRBJ2-5, is as follows: DTGVSQNPRHKITKRGQNVTFRCDPISEHNRLYWYRQTLGQGPEFLTYFQNEAQLEKSRLLSDRFSAERPKGSFSTLEIQRTEQGDSAMYLCASSYTGGQETQYFGPGTRLLVL.

The genes are TRBV18 and TRBJ2-6, with 7 bases fitting TRBD1. Trimming at V came to 2 bases and at J to 12 bases, leaving 13 bases not matched to a gene. The CDR3 length is 16 residues. CDR1 and CDR2 from the germline V gene are KGHSH and LQKENI. The CDR3 DNA reads TGTGCCAGCTCACCAGACAGGGAGAGCTTTAGAGTCGTCCTGACTTTC. Amino acids: CASSPDRESFRVVLTF.